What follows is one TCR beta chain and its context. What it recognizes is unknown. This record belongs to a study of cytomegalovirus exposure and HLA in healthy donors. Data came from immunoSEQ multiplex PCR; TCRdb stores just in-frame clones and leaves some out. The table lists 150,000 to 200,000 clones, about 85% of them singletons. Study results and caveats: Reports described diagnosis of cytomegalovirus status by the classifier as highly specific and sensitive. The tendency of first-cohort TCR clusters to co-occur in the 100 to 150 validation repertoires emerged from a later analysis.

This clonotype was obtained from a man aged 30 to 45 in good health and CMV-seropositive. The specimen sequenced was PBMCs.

As DNA, the CDR3 is TGCGCCAGCGCTGAGGGGGCAACTAATGAAAAACTGTTTTTT. Protein sequence: CASAEGATNEKLFF. This chain connects TRBV5-1 to TRBJ1-4, with D possibly matching TRBD1 (6 bases). Between the trimmed V and J ends, which lost 7 bases and 0 bases, there was a span of 10 bases. Per germline, CDR1 SGHRS and CDR2 YFSETQ. This CDR3 region has 14 residues. Combining the CDR3 with reference TRBV5-1 and TRBJ1-4 gives the whole variable domain KAGVTQTPRYLIKTRGQQVTLSCSPISGHRSVSWYQQTPGQGLQFLFEYFSETQRNKGNFPGRFSGRQFSNSRSEMNVSTLELGDSALYLCASAEGATNEKLFFGSGTQLSVL.